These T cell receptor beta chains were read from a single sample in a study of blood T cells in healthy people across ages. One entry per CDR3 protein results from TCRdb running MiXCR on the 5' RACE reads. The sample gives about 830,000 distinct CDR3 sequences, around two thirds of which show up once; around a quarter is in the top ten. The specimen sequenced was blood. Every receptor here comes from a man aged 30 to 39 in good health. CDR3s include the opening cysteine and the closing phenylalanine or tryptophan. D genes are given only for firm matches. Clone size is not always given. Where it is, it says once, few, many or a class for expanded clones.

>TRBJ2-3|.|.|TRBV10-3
TGTGCCATCAGCGACCCTGGGATGAATACGCAGTATTTT
CAISDPGMNTQYF
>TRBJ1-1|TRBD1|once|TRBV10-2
TGCGCCAGCTCGGACCCTCCAGGGGGCACTGAAGCTTTCTTT
CASSDPPGGTEAFF
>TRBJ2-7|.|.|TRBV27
TGTGCCGTGGGAAACTCCTACGAGCAGTACTTC
CAVGNSYEQYF
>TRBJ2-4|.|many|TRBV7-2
TGTGCCAGCAGCACCTCGACCGTAGCCAAAAACATTCAGTACTTC
CASSTSTVAKNIQYF
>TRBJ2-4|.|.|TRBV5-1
TGCGCCAGCAGCTTGGACGGAGAACTGGTTGGCATTCAGTACTTC
CASSLDGELVGIQYF
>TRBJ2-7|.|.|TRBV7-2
TGTGCCAGCAGCCCCGGTTGGAACGAGCAGTACTTC
CASSPGWNEQYF
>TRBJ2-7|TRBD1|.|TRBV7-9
TGTGCCAGCAGCTCCGGGACAGGGGGCACTAATGTATACGAGCAGTACTTC
CASSSGTGGTNVYEQYF
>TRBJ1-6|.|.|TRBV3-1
TGTGCCAGCAGCCAAGGAGGGAGCAGGGATCGTTCACCCCTCCACTTT
CASSQGGSRDRSPLHF
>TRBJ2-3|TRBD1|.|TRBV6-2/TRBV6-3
TGTGCCAGCAGTTACGACAGGGAACCTCACACAGATACGCAGTATTTT
CASSYDREPHTDTQYF
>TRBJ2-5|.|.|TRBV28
TGTGCCAGCAGTACTGACTTGAGGGGCCAGTACTTC
CASSTDLRGQYF